The next 21 T cell receptor beta chains were all read from a single sample in a study of blood T cell repertoires in COVID-19. The protocol was immunoSEQ multiplex PCR, while the TCRdb copy is restricted to in-frame clones and leaves out a portion. The table has some 190,000 clones, 85% seen once; the top ten hold approximately 8.9%. The sequencing sample was made of peripheral blood. These receptors all come from a woman in her sixties with acute or convalescent COVID-19.

The V gene is TRBV3-1 (or the pseudogene TRBV3-2), the J gene TRBJ2-4; 8 bases are shared with TRBD2. Germline V gene data show CDR1 as LGHDT and CDR2 as YNNKEL (reference sequence). The V gene end was trimmed by 1 base and the J gene end by 5 bases; junction bases not matched to a gene: 4. This CDR3 comprises 15 residues. In nucleotides, the CDR3 is TGTGCCAGCAGCCAAGCGGGAGGGCCGGAAAACATTCAGTACTTC. Translating gives CASSQAGGPENIQYF.

This sequence joins TRBV7-8 and TRBJ1-5, with D hard to call. Trimming cost V 0 bases and J 4 bases, with 7 bases left between them. The CDR3 contains 14 residues. Germline-derived CDR1 and CDR2 are SGHVS and FQNEAQ. This CDR3 is CASSLAGQNQPQHF. The CDR3 DNA reads as TGTGCCAGCAGCTTAGCTGGCCAGAATCAGCCCCAGCATTTT.

As DNA, the CDR3 is TGTGCCAGTAGTCCAGAGCGACTAGCGGGGAGAACCGGGGAGCTGTTTTTT. It is translated as CASSPERLAGRTGELFF. The chain has TRBV19 and TRBJ2-2, with 11 bases aligning to TRBD2. Trimming at V came to 5 bases and at J to 5 bases, leaving 10 bases not matched to a gene. The CDR3 sequence is 17 residues long. CDR1 and CDR2 (germline): LNHDA, SQIVND (reference sequence).

The genes are TRBV2 and TRBJ1-1, with D unclear. Deletions cut 0 bases from V and 4 bases from J, with 15 bases between. Germline CDR1 SNHLY, CDR2 FYNNEI. This CDR3 spans 16 amino acids. The CDR3 loop reads CASSEALPIGSTEAFF. The CDR3 DNA reads as TGTGCCAGCAGTGAAGCGCTTCCCATAGGGAGCACTGAAGCTTTCTTT.

This chain connects TRBV4-1 to TRBJ1-1; no clear D gene. Germline V lookup: CDR1 MGHRA, CDR2 YSYEKL. This CDR3 is 15 amino acids long. The ends were cut back, 3 bases at V and 3 bases at J, with 14 bases in the middle. The CDR3: CASSQGLTSYTEAFF. The CDR3, as DNA: TGCGCCAGCAGCCAGGGCTTGACAAGTTACACTGAAGCTTTCTTT.

V and J are TRBV7-6 and TRBJ2-5, with unresolved D. The V gene lost 5 bases and the J gene lost 1 base, with 5 bases spanning the gap. The CDR3 sequence is 12 residues long. Germline CDR1 is SGHVS and CDR2 is FNYEAQ. The chain's CDR3 is CASSALQETQYF. CDR3 DNA: TGTGCCAGCAGCGCGCTCCAAGAGACCCAGTACTTC.

The genes are TRBV28 and TRBJ2-1; 10 bases agree with TRBD1. This CDR3 is 16 amino acids long. Germline assignment: CDR1 MDHEN and CDR2 SYDVKM. The V segment lost 3 bases and the J segment 2 bases; nucleotides outside the gene matches: 4. The CDR3 coding sequence is TGTGCCAGCAGTTTGGGGGGGACAGGGGCCTACAATGAGCAGTTCTTC. Protein product: CASSLGGTGAYNEQFF.

The rearrangement joins TRBV24-1 to TRBJ2-3; 7 nucleotides agree with TRBD2. This CDR3 has 15 residues. V was pared by 5 bases and J by 6 bases, with 10 bases of the junction left unmatched. CDR1 is KGHDR, CDR2 SFDVKD, per germline. This CDR3 is CATSGHRLATDTQYF. CDR3 DNA sequence: TGTGCCACCAGTGGCCACAGACTAGCTACCGATACGCAGTATTTT.

The chain is built from TRBV24-1 and TRBJ1-5; D is perhaps TRBD1 (6 bases). Germline V gene sequence: CDR1 KGHDR, CDR2 SFDVKD. CDR3 size: 12 residues. Trimming left V 3 bases short and J 12 bases short, with 11 bases between. The CDR3 DNA is TGTGCCACCAGTGATGGGGGCTCGCTCCAGCATTTT. Protein: CATSDGGSLQHF.

This chain connects TRBV28 to TRBJ1-6, with a possible D match to TRBD1 (6 bases). The CDR3 spans 15 residues. Trimming stripped 2 bases from V and 10 bases from J, with 15 bases between. CDR1 and CDR2 (germline): MDHEN, SYDVKM. The CDR3 spells CASSLTAERGSPLHF. CDR3 nucleotides: TGTGCCAGCAGTTTAACGGCGGAAAGGGGGTCACCCCTCCACTTT.

The chain has TRBV5-1 and TRBJ2-1; 8 bases align to TRBD2. Per germline, CDR1 SGHRS and CDR2 YFSETQ. V dropped 4 bases and J dropped 6; count of bases not matched to a gene: 18. The CDR3 sequence is 18 residues long. The chain's CDR3 is CASSPYPSGAGGRNEQFF. CDR3 nucleotides: TGCGCCAGCAGCCCCTACCCCTCGGGGGCGGGAGGCCGCAATGAGCAGTTCTTC.

This clone was found once. CDR3 amino acids: CAWSLTGGNTIYF. CDR3 DNA: TGTGCCTGGAGTTTGACAGGAGGAAACACCATATATTTT. This chain connects TRBV30 to TRBJ1-3; TRBD1 is a possible D gene (6 bases). This CDR3 region has 13 residues. Between the trimmed V and J ends, which lost 2 bases and 4 bases, there was a span of 9 bases. Germline V gene sequence: CDR1 GTSNPN, CDR2 SVGIG (reference sequence).

The chain carries TRBV2 and TRBJ2-1, with TRBD1 matching over 7 bases. Trimming took 3 bases from V and 7 from J; bases not matched to a gene: 9. This CDR3 contains 15 residues. The germline CDR1 and CDR2 sequences are SNHLY and FYNNEI. CDR3 nucleotide sequence: TGTGCCAGCAGTGACCGGGACAGTCCGGTTAATGAGCAGTTCTTC. Residues: CASSDRDSPVNEQFF.

This chain uses TRBV19 with TRBJ2-6; TRBD1 matches 8 bases. The J segment lost 0 bases and the V segment lost 3 bases, leaving 10 bases of the junction unmatched. The germline V gene encodes CDR1 LNHDA and CDR2 SQIVND (reference sequence). This CDR3 has 19 residues. CDR3 region: CASSIPAGQATSGANVLTF. DNA for the CDR3: TGTGCCAGTAGTATCCCCGCGGGACAGGCGACCTCTGGGGCCAACGTCCTGACTTTC.

J is TRBJ1-2 and V is TRBV7-9; D perhaps matches TRBD1 (6 bases). CDR1 and CDR2 (germline): SEHNR, FQNEAQ (reference sequence). Trimming took 7 bases from V and 8 from J, leaving 26 bases between them. The CDR3 has 16 amino acids. CDR3 sequence: CASTEDGQGRVTGYTF. The CDR3 DNA reads TGTGCCAGCACCGAAGACGGTCAGGGGCGGGTTACCGGCTACACCTTC.

This clone was detected once. As DNA, the CDR3 is TGTGCCTGGACCAAACTAGCAAACGAGCAGTACTTC. The encoded protein is CAWTKLANEQYF. The V call is TRBV30, the J call TRBJ2-7; a possible D gene is TRBD2 (6 bases). V was cut by 4 bases and J by 5 bases, with 12 bases left in between. The germline V gene has CDR1 GTSNPN and CDR2 SVGIG (reference sequence). CDR3 length: 12 amino acids. The full variable domain, rest sourced from reference TRBV30 and TRBJ2-7, is SQTIHQWPATLVQPVGSPLSLECTVEGTSNPNLYWYRQAAGRGLQLLFYSVGIGQISSEVPQNLSASRPQDRQFILSSKKLLLSDSGFYLCAWTKLANEQYFGPGTRLTVT.

This clone was observed a handful of times. The chain has TRBV30 and TRBJ1-6; 7 bases line up with TRBD1. CDR1 is GTSNPN, CDR2 SVGIG, per germline (reference sequence). The CDR3 extends over 15 amino acids. V lost 7 bases and J lost 6; bases outside the gene matches: 12. The CDR3 DNA is TGTGCCTACACGAGGGAACAGGGGACTAATTCACCCCTCCACTTT. Protein: CAYTREQGTNSPLHF.

This chain connects TRBV28 to TRBJ2-1, with D perhaps TRBD2 (6 bases). V was clipped by 5 bases and J by 0 bases, with 11 bases between them. CDR1 and CDR2 (germline): MDHEN, SYDVKM. The CDR3 has 15 residues. CDR3 amino acids: CASSRDFGSYNEQFF. Here the CDR3 DNA reads TGTGCCAGCAGTCGGGACTTCGGCTCCTACAATGAGCAGTTCTTC.

The chain recombines TRBV5-6 with TRBJ2-1; the D gene is possibly TRBD2 (6 bases). CDR1 and CDR2 from the germline V gene are SGHDT and YYEEEE. The CDR3 is made up of 12 amino acids. The germline V and J ends were trimmed by 3 bases and 6 bases, with 7 bases remaining between them. CDR3 loop: CASSSTSNEQFF. The CDR3 DNA is TGTGCCAGCAGCTCGACTAGCAATGAGCAGTTCTTC.

The chain is built from TRBV7-3 and TRBJ2-3; D remains ambiguous. The CDR3 is 13 residues long. Germline lookup yields CDR1 SGHTA and CDR2 FQGTGA. V dropped 4 bases and J dropped 6 bases, with 11 bases sitting between them. The CDR3 spells CASSSTNLDTQYF. The DNA of the CDR3 is TGTGCCAGCAGCTCTACGAACCTGGATACGCAGTATTTT.

The rearrangement uses TRBV10-3 and TRBJ2-7, with 7 positions matching TRBD2. CDR1 ENHRY and CDR2 SYGVKD come from the germline V gene. The CDR3 runs to 14 residues. The junction had 1 base not matched to a gene; V was cut back by 0 bases and J by 2 bases. In DNA form, the CDR3 reads TGTGCCATCAGTGAGTCCGGGAGGCCCTACGAGCAGTACGTC. This translates into CAISESGRPYEQYV.